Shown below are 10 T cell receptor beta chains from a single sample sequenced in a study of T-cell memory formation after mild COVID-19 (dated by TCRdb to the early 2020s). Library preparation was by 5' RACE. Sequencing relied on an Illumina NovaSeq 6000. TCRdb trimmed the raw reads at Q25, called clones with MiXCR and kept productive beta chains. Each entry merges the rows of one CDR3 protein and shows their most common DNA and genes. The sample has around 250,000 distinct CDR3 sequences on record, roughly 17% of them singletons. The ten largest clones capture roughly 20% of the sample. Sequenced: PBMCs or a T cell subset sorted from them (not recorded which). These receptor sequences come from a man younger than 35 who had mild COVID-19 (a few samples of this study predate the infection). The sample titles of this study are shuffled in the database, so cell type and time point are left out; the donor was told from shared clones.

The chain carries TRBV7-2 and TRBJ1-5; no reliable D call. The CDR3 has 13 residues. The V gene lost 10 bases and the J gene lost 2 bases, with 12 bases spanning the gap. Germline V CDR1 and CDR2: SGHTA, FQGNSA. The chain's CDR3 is CATAGIRNQPQHF. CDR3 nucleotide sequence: TGTGCCACCGCCGGGATACGCAATCAGCCCCAGCATTTT.

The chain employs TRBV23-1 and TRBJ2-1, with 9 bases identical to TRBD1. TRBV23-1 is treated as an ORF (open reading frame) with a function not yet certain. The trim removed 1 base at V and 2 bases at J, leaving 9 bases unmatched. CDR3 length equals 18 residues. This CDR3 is CASSQLSGRTGAYNEQFF. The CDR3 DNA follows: TGCGCCAGCAGTCAATTAAGCGGTAGGACAGGGGCCTACAATGAGCAGTTCTTC.

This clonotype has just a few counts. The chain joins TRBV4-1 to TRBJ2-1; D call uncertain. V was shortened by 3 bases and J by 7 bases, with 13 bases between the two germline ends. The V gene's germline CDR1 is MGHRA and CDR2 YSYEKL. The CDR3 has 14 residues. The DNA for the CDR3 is TGCGCCAGCAGCCACCCCGGTCGATTGAATGAGCAGTTCTTC. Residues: CASSHPGRLNEQFF.

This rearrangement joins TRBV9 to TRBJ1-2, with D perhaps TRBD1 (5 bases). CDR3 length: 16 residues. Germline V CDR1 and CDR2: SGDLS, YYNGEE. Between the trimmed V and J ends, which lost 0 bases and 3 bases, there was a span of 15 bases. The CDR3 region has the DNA TGTGCCAGCAGCGTAGCCCAAGGGACCTTCGACTATGGCTACACCTTC. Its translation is CASSVAQGTFDYGYTF.

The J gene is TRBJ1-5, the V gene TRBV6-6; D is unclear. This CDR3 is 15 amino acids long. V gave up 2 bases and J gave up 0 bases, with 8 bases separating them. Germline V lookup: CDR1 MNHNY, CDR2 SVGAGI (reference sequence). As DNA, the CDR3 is TGTGCCAGCAGTTACCCGGGCCCTAGCAATCAGCCCCAGCATTTT. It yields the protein CASSYPGPSNQPQHF.

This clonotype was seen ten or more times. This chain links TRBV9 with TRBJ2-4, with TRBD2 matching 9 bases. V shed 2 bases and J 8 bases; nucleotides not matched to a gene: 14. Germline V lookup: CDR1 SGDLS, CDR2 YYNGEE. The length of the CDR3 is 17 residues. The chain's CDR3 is CASSVQPAGGPRDIQYF. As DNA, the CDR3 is TGTGCCAGCAGCGTCCAACCGGCGGGGGGGCCGAGGGACATTCAGTACTTC. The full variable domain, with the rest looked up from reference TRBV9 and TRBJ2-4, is DSGVTQTPKHLITATGQRVTLRCSPRSGDLSVYWYQQSLDQGLQFLIQYYNGEERAKGNILERFSAQQFPDLHSELNLSSLELGDSALYFCASSVQPAGGPRDIQYFGAGTRLSVL.

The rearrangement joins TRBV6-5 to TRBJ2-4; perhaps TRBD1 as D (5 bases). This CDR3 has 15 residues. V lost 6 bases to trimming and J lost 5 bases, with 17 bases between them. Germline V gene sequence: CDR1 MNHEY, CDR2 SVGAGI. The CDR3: CASRMTAGRENIQYF. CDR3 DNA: TGTGCCAGCAGGATGACCGCAGGGCGAGAAAACATTCAGTACTTC.

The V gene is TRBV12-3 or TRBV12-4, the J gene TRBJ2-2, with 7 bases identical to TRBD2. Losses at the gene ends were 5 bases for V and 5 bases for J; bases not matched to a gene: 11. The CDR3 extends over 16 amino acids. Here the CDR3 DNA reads TGTGCCAGCAGTCTCCTCGGGACGGGGGGAACCGGGGAGCTGTTTTTT. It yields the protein CASSLLGTGGTGELFF.

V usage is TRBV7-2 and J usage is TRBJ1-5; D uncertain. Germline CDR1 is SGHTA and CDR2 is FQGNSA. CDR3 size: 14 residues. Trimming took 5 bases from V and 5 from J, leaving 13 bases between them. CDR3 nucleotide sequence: TGTGCCAGCAGCCCAAACGGGCGGGATCAGCCCCAGCATTTT. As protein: CASSPNGRDQPQHF.

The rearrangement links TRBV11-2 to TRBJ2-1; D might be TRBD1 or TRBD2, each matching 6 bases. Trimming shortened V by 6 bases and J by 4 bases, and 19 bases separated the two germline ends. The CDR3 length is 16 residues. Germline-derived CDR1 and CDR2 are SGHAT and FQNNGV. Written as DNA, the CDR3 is TGTGCCAGCAGACAAGTACGGGGGCAATCGTACAATGAGCAGTTCTTC. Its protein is CASRQVRGQSYNEQFF.